This record looks at one T cell receptor (beta chain) sequence and its context. Its antigen is unidentified. An end of the junction differs from the germline gene, which may be a read error. Per sample, extraction of total RNA gave at least 6 micrograms in every case. The sample originates from a study of blood T cells in healthy people across ages. It was with a sample-barcoded 5' primer and a J-beta primer mix that a second PCR of about 6 to 12 cycles was run. From the 5' RACE reads, TCRdb called clonotypes with MiXCR, one entry per CDR3 protein. This sample has about 1.8 million distinct CDR3 sequences, with 40% to 55% found just once. Regarding the study as a whole: Investigators viewed diversity estimates from one million T cells as underestimates, the study reported. The unsorted PBMCs prevented any conclusive comparison of naive versus antigen-experienced cells.

The CDR3 loop spans 14 amino acids. Germline loops: CDR1 SGHRS, CDR2 YFSETQ. Sequencing was performed on blood. The chain uses TRBV5-1 and TRBJ2-1; D perhaps matches TRBD2 (6 bases). The source of this sequence is a middle-aged woman in good health. In nucleotides, the CDR3 is TGCGCCAGCAGCTTGGTACCGGAGGGCCCTGAGCGGTTCTTC. Its translation is CASSLVPEGPERFF.